The 22 T cell receptor beta chains presented below share a single source sample, sequenced in a study of cytomegalovirus exposure and HLA in healthy donors. Amplification used 60 Vbeta primers and 13 Jbeta primers. Assay: immunoSEQ multiplex PCR; the TCRdb copy retains only in-frame clones and omits some. The sample includes 130,000 to 150,000 clones, roughly two thirds of them seen just once. Material for sequencing was PBMCs. These TCRs come from a human donor in good health.

This rearrangement joins TRBV5-1 to TRBJ2-7; 9 bases align to TRBD1. Germline V gives CDR1 SGHRS, CDR2 YFSETQ. The CDR3 totals 15 residues. The V gene end was trimmed by 0 bases and the J gene end by 5 bases; junction bases not matched to a gene: 6. The CDR3 bases are TGCGCCAGCAGCTTGGCCGGGACAGGGATAAACGAGCAGTACTTC. It encodes CASSLAGTGINEQYF.

The rearrangement uses TRBV5-6 and TRBJ2-7, with a possible D match to TRBD1 (7 bases). Germline V gene sequence: CDR1 SGHDT, CDR2 YYEEEE. The V end lost 4 bases, the J end lost 4 bases, and 12 bases lay between the germline ends. The CDR3 spans 13 residues. The chain's CDR3 is CASSPTGRYEQYF. The CDR3, as DNA: TGTGCCAGCAGCCCGACAGGGAGGTACGAGCAGTACTTC.

The J gene is TRBJ1-1, the V gene TRBV2; TRBD1 agrees at 8 bases. Trimming cost V 6 bases and J 7 bases; bases outside gene matches: 1. Germline V gene data show CDR1 as SNHLY and CDR2 as FYNNEI. This CDR3 spans 11 amino acids. The CDR3 nucleotides read TGTGCCAGCAGGGACAGGGTTGAAGCTTTCTTT. Translation gives CASRDRVEAFF.

J is TRBJ2-4 and V is TRBV19, with D tentatively TRBD1 (6 bases). CDR3 size: 16 residues. With 7 bases removed from V and 0 bases from J, the gap between germline ends came to 16 bases. The V gene's germline CDR1 is LNHDA and CDR2 SQIVND (reference sequence). The CDR3 spells CASTPGTYLAKNIQYF. CDR3 nucleotide sequence: TGTGCCAGTACCCCCGGGACATACCTAGCCAAAAACATTCAGTACTTC.

The DNA of the CDR3 is TGCAGCGTTGAGTCCGGGACAGGGGTCGGGGCGGCCCAGTACTTC. Protein: CSVESGTGVGAAQYF. The V call is TRBV29-1, the J call TRBJ2-5; 10 bases are a match to TRBD1. Germline values: CDR1 SQVTM, CDR2 ANQGSEA. V lost 3 bases, J lost 9 bases, and 13 bases stayed unmatched. The CDR3 extends over 15 amino acids.

The chain carries TRBV19 and TRBJ1-2; maybe TRBD1 (6 bases). Germline values: CDR1 LNHDA, CDR2 SQIVND (reference sequence). CDR3 length: 13 residues. Trimming removed 9 bases at V and 6 bases at J, with 17 bases between. CDR3 sequence reads: CASEGDLGHGYTF. The CDR3 region has the DNA TGTGCCAGCGAGGGGGACCTTGGTCATGGCTACACCTTC.

The chain combines TRBV10-3 with TRBJ2-2; 11 bases map to TRBD2. V shed 6 bases, J shed 0 bases, and the junction held 9 bases outside the gene matches. The CDR3 runs to 18 residues. CDR1 is ENHRY and CDR2 is SYGVKD in the germline V gene. The CDR3 reads CAIRWELAGDSNTGELFF. Written as DNA, the CDR3 is TGTGCCATCAGGTGGGAACTAGCGGGAGATTCGAACACCGGGGAGCTGTTTTTT.

This clone was seen a single time. The genes are TRBV10-3 and TRBJ1-1; TRBD1 matches 9 bases. This CDR3 comprises 15 residues. The J segment lost 4 bases and the V segment lost 3 bases, leaving 6 bases of the junction unmatched. From germline, CDR1 is ENHRY and CDR2 SYGVKD. The CDR3 is CAISDSTGGGTEAFF. DNA for the CDR3: TGTGCCATCAGTGACTCGACAGGGGGAGGCACTGAAGCTTTCTTT.

The J gene is TRBJ2-7, the V gene TRBV27; 10 nucleotides agree with TRBD2. CDR3 size: 17 residues. The ends lost 4 bases at V and 5 bases at J; junction bases unmatched: 14. CDR1 is MNHEY, CDR2 SMNVEV, per germline (reference sequence). The chain's CDR3 is CASSSLSSSGSHNEQYF. The CDR3 region has the DNA TGTGCCAGCAGTTCACTATCCTCTAGCGGGAGCCACAACGAGCAGTACTTC.

The chain is built from TRBV19 and TRBJ2-3, with D perhaps TRBD2 (6 bases). Germline CDR1 LNHDA, CDR2 SQIVND (reference sequence). With 4 bases removed from V and 5 bases from J, the gap between germline ends came to 16 bases. This CDR3 has 15 residues. The CDR3 nucleotides read TGTGCCAGTAGTAGCCCTCTTCGGGGGATAGATACGCAGTATTTT. Protein: CASSSPLRGIDTQYF.

The chain joins TRBV28 to TRBJ1-4, with a tentative D call TRBD1 (6 bases). The CDR3 covers 14 residues. Per germline, CDR1 MDHEN and CDR2 SYDVKM. Trimming took off 6 bases at V and 3 bases at J, with 11 bases between the two ends. CDR3 amino acids: CASRTGAANEKLFF. The CDR3, as DNA: TGTGCCAGCAGGACAGGAGCCGCTAATGAAAAACTGTTTTTT. The variable domain in full, with the rest retrieved from reference TRBV28 and TRBJ1-4, is DVKVTQSSRYLVKRTGEKVFLECVQDMDHENMFWYRQDPGLGLRLIYFSYDVKMKEKGDIPEGYSVSREKKERFSLILESASTNQTSMYLCASRTGAANEKLFFGSGTQLSVL.

This sequence joins TRBV6-1 and TRBJ2-1, with D possibly being TRBD2 (6 bases). The CDR3 has 15 amino acids. CDR1 MNHNS and CDR2 SASEGT come from the germline V gene. V lost 7 bases to trimming and J lost 3 bases, with 16 bases between them. The CDR3 coding sequence is TGTGCCAGCACTTGGAAGGCTAGCGACTACAATGAGCAGTTCTTC. As protein: CASTWKASDYNEQFF.

This clone was detected once. The genes are TRBV6-6 and TRBJ2-1, with TRBD2 matching over 11 bases. Germline trimming cut 6 bases from V and 3 bases from J; bases unmatched to any gene: 4. The CDR3 runs to 15 residues. Germline loops: CDR1 MNHNY, CDR2 SVGAGI (reference sequence). The CDR3 loop is CASSRGTSGYNEQFF. The CDR3 coding sequence is TGTGCCAGCAGCCGGGGGACTAGCGGCTACAATGAGCAGTTCTTC.

The genes are TRBV2 and TRBJ2-5; the D gene is possibly TRBD1 (7 bases). Matching the DNA end better, TRBJ2-7 makes the J call doubtful. This CDR3 spans 15 amino acids. Per the germline V gene, CDR1 is SNHLY and CDR2 is FYNNEI. The CDR3 coding sequence is TGTGCCAGCAGTGACCGCGGGGACAGCTCCTACGAGCAGTACTTC. Translated, it gives CASSDRGDSSYEQYF.

This chain links TRBV5-1 with TRBJ1-2; 8 bases align to TRBD1. The CDR3 has 15 amino acids. The J segment lost 5 bases and the V segment lost 0 bases, leaving 6 bases of the junction unmatched. Germline V gives CDR1 SGHRS, CDR2 YFSETQ. The CDR3 region is CASSLGTTGDYGYTF. CDR3 nucleotide sequence: TGCGCCAGCAGCTTGGGGACGACAGGGGATTATGGCTACACCTTC.

V and J are TRBV5-8 and TRBJ2-1; 13 bases align to TRBD2. Germline V gene sequence: CDR1 SGHTS, CDR2 YDEGEE. This CDR3 region has 15 residues. V lost 4 bases to trimming and J lost 2 bases; unmatched junction nucleotides: 0. The CDR3 nucleotides are TGTGCCAGCAGCGGACTAGCGGGAGCCTACAATGAGCAGTTCTTC. Translating it yields CASSGLAGAYNEQFF.

This chain joins TRBV10-1 and TRBJ2-1, with D possibly being TRBD2 (6 bases). CDR3 length equals 13 residues. The germline V gene encodes CDR1 WNHNN and CDR2 SYGVQD (reference sequence). V was cut by 5 bases and J by 7 bases, with 12 bases left in between. The CDR3 nucleotides read TGCGCCAGCAGTCGGGAGTTGGGGAATGAGCAGTTCTTC. It specifies CASSRELGNEQFF.

This chain joins TRBV29-1 and TRBJ2-1; possible D gene TRBD2, 6 bases. Per the germline V gene, CDR1 is SQVTM and CDR2 is ANQGSEA. The CDR3 sequence is 14 residues long. V lost 7 bases and J lost 7, with 20 bases in between. The CDR3 loop is CSAILWGDVNEQFF. The CDR3 DNA is TGCAGCGCCATCCTATGGGGGGACGTGAATGAGCAGTTCTTC.

The V and J genes are TRBV11-2 and TRBJ2-1; 7 bases are shared with TRBD1. The CDR3 contains 14 residues. Trimming took 5 bases from V and 9 from J; bases not matched to a gene: 10. The germline V gene has CDR1 SGHAT and CDR2 FQNNGV. The CDR3 sequence: CASSPGPDRVEQFF. The CDR3 DNA is TGTGCCAGCAGCCCCGGACCAGACAGGGTTGAGCAGTTCTTC. The entire variable domain, with the rest obtained from reference TRBV11-2 and TRBJ2-1, is as follows: EAGVAQSPRYKIIEKRQSVAFWCNPISGHATLYWYQQILGQGPKLLIQFQNNGVVDDSQLPKDRFSAERLKGVDSTLKIQPAKLEDSAVYLCASSPGPDRVEQFFGPGTRLTVL.

The chain uses TRBV5-1 and TRBJ2-5; TRBD1 agrees at 10 bases. The J call may be faulty, since TRBJ2-7 better matches the DNA end. This CDR3 is 14 amino acids long. The germline CDR1 and CDR2 sequences are SGHRS and YFSETQ. CDR3 residues: CASSLGQGADEQYF. The CDR3, as DNA: TGCGCCAGCAGCTTGGGACAGGGGGCTGACGAGCAGTACTTC.

This clone showed up just a few times. CDR3 residues: CARSFGSGGWYTEAFF. Here the CDR3 DNA reads TGTGCCAGAAGCTTTGGGTCAGGGGGCTGGTACACTGAAGCTTTCTTT. The chain uses TRBV5-3 and TRBJ1-1, with 8 bases lining up with TRBD1. TRBV5-3 qualifies as an ORF whose function is uncertain. The CDR3 runs to 16 residues. Germline trimming cut 2 bases from V and 3 bases from J; bases unmatched to any gene: 9.

The gene calls are TRBV29-1 and TRBJ1-1, with D perhaps matching TRBD1 (5 bases). Germline V gene sequence: CDR1 SQVTM, CDR2 ANQGSEA. The V end was cut by 5 bases, the J end by 4 bases, with 17 bases between. This CDR3 is 14 amino acids long. In DNA, the CDR3 is TGCAGCGTTACGTCCCCGACAGAAAGCACTGAAGCTTTCTTT. Its translation is CSVTSPTESTEAFF.